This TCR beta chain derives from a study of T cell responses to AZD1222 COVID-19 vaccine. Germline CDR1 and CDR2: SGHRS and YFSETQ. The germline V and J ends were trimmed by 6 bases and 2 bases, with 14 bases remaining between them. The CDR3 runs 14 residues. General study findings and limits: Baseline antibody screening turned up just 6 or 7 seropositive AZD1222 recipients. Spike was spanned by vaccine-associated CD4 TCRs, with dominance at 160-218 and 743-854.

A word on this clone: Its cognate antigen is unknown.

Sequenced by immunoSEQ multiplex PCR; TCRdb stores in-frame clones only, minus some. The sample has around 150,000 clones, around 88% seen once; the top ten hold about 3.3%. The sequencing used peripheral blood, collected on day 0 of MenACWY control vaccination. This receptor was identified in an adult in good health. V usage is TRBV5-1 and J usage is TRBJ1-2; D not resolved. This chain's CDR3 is CASTVGDGNYGYTF. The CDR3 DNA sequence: TGCGCCAGCACCGTCGGAGACGGGAACTATGGCTACACCTTC.